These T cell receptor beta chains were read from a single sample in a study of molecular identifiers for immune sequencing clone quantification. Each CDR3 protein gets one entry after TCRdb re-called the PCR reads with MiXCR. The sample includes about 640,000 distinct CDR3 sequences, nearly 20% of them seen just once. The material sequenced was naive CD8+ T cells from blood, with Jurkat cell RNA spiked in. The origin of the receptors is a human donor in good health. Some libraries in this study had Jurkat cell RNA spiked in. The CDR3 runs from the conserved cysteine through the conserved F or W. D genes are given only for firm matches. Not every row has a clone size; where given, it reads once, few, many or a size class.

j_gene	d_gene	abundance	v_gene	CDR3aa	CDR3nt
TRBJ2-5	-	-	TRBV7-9	CASSLTTSMETQYF	TGTGCCAGCAGCTTAACCACGTCAATGGAGACCCAGTACTTC
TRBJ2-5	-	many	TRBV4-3	CASSQRGSSGGETQYF	TGCGCCAGCAGCCAACGAGGGAGTAGCGGTGGGGAGACCCAGTACTTC
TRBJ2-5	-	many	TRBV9	CASSPPGALRETQYF	TGTGCCAGCAGCCCTCCAGGGGCCCTCCGAGAGACCCAGTACTTC
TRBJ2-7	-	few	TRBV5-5	CASSLSSEYEQYF	TGTGCCAGCAGCTTGTCTAGCGAGTACGAGCAGTACTTC
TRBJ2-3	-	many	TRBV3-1	CASSRTAGDTQYF	TGTGCCAGCAGCCGGACTGCGGGGGATACGCAGTATTTT
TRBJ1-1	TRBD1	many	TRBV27	CASSPGQGKAFF	TGTGCCAGCAGTCCCGGACAGGGAAAAGCTTTCTTT
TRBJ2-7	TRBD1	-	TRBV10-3	CAISEGTALPYEQYF	TGTGCCATCAGTGAGGGGACAGCCTTACCCTACGAGCAGTACTTC
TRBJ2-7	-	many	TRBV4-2	CASSQEGHPYEQYF	TGTGCCAGCAGCCAAGAAGGCCACCCCTACGAGCAGTACTTC
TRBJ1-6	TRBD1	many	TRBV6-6	CASTLTGGSYNSPLHF	TGTGCCAGCACCCTGACAGGGGGCTCCTATAATTCACCCCTCCACTTT
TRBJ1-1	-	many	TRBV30	CAWMSLGTSNTEAFF	TGTGCCTGGATGTCCCTCGGGACATCGAACACTGAAGCTTTCTTT
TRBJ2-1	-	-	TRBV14	CASSQEGYPFSEQFF	TGTGCCAGCAGCCAAGAAGGGTACCCCTTCAGTGAGCAGTTCTTC
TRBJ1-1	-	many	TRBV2	CASSAQGDTEAFF	TGTGCCAGCAGTGCCCAGGGAGACACTGAAGCTTTCTTT
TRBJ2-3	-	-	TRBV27	CASSLFVQGVTDTQYF	TGTGCCAGCAGTTTATTCGTCCAGGGTGTGACAGATACGCAGTATTTT
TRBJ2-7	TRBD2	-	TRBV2	CASSERLAGNHEQYF	TGTGCCAGCAGTGAAAGGCTAGCGGGGAACCACGAGCAGTACTTC
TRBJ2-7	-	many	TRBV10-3	CAISETSSSYEQYF	TGTGCCATCAGCGAGACCTCGAGCTCCTACGAGCAGTACTTC
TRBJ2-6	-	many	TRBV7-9	CASSLKGYSGANVLTF	TGTGCCAGCAGCTTAAAGGGGTACTCTGGGGCCAACGTCCTGACTTTC
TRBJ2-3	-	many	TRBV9	CASASAGSTDTQYF	TGTGCCAGTGCCTCGGCTGGTAGCACAGATACGCAGTATTTT
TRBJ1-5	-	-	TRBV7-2	CAGSLGRLSNQPQHF	TGTGCCGGCAGCTTAGGTCGACTTAGCAATCAGCCCCAGCATTTT
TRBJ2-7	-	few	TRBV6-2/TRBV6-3	CASSLFQSSYEQYF	TGTGCCAGCAGTTTGTTCCAGAGCTCCTACGAGCAGTACTTC
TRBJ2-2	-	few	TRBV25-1	CASSEVRRTGELFF	TGTGCCAGCAGTGAGGTACGACGCACCGGGGAGCTGTTTTTT
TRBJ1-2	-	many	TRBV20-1	CSARFQGFQDGYTF	TGCAGTGCAAGATTCCAGGGGTTTCAGGATGGCTACACCTTC
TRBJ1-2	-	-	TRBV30	CAWSVQTGYGHTF	TGTGCCTGGAGTGTTCAGACCGGCTATGGCCACACCTTC
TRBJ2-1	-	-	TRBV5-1	CASSSGPHNEQFF	TGCGCCAGCAGTAGTGGGCCCCACAATGAGCAGTTCTTC
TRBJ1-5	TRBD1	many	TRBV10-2	CASGDRDDSNQPQHF	TGCGCCAGCGGGGACAGAGACGATAGCAATCAGCCCCAGCATTTT
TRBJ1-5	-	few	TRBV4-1	CASIHRNDRYNQPQHF	TGCGCCAGCATCCACAGGAATGACAGGTATAATCAGCCCCAGCATTTT
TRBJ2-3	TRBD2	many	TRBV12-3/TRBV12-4	CASRTGGFGDTQYF	TGTGCCAGCAGGACGGGGGGGTTCGGAGATACGCAGTATTTT
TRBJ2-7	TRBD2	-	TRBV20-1	CSARGQLSGTPYEQYF	TGCAGTGCTAGAGGCCAGCTTAGCGGGACCCCCTACGAGCAGTACTTC
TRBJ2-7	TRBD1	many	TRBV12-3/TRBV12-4	CASSSYPRTGDEQYF	TGTGCCAGCAGCTCATACCCTAGGACAGGGGACGAGCAGTACTTC
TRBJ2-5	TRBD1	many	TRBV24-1	CATGALNQGARRETQYF	TGTGCCACCGGAGCGCTGAACCAGGGGGCGCGGAGGGAGACCCAGTACTTC
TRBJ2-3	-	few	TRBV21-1	CASSKERRLAGRLGPDTQYF	TGTGCCAGCAGCAAAGAGCGGAGACTAGCGGGGAGACTTGGCCCAGATACGCAGTATTTT
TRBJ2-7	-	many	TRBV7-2	CASSLFGPSYEQYF	TGTGCCAGCAGCTTATTTGGCCCTAGCTACGAGCAGTACTTC
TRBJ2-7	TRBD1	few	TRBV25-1	CASSDTGTGYSYEQYF	TGTGCCAGCAGTGATACCGGGACAGGGTACTCCTACGAGCAGTACTTC
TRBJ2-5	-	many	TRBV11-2	CASSWGTMYQETQYF	TGTGCCAGCAGCTGGGGGACAATGTACCAAGAGACCCAGTACTTC
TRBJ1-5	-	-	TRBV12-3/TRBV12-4	CASSYLRDGNQPQHF	TGTGCCAGCAGTTACCTCAGGGACGGCAATCAGCCCCAGCATTTT
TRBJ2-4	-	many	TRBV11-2	CASSLDLGNIQYF	TGTGCCAGCAGCTTAGATCTGGGAAACATTCAGTACTTC
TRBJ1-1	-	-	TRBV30	CAWGAGGNTEAFF	TGTGCCTGGGGTGCCGGGGGGAACACTGAAGCTTTCTTT
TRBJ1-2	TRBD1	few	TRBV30	CAWSAVLGTDGYTF	TGTGCCTGGAGTGCAGTGTTAGGGACAGATGGCTACACCTTC
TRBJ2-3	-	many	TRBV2	CASSEPFGGPSDTQYF	TGTGCCAGCAGTGAACCTTTTGGGGGCCCCTCAGATACGCAGTATTTT
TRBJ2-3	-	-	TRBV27	CASSLGGIADTQYF	TGTGCCAGCAGTTTGGGGGGCATCGCAGATACGCAGTATTTT
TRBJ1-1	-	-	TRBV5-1	CASSLSRRGDTEASF	TGCGCCAGCAGCCTTTCCCGCCGCGGGGACACTGAAGCTTCCTTT
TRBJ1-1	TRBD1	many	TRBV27	CASSSSGGPLLNTEAFF	TGTGCCAGCAGTTCTTCAGGGGGCCCTCTATTGAACACTGAAGCTTTCTTT
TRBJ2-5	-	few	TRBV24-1	CATLGQQYF	TGTGCCACCCTAGGACAGCAGTACTTC
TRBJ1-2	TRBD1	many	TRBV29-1	CSASRDRDRRYGYTF	TGCAGCGCGTCCCGGGACAGGGACAGGCGCTATGGCTACACCTTC
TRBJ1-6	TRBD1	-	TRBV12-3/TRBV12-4	CASSSGGTAYNSPLHF	TGTGCCAGCAGTTCCGGGGGGACAGCCTATAATTCACCCCTCCACTTT
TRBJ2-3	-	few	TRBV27	CASSPSTARTDTQYF	TGTGCCAGCAGCCCGAGTACAGCCCGCACAGATACGCAGTATTTT
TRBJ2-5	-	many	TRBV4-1	CASSQVWAGLETQYF	TGCGCCAGCAGCCAAGTCTGGGCAGGGCTAGAGACCCAGTACTTC
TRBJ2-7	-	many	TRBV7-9	CASSLAGFTYEQYF	TGTGCCAGCAGTCTAGCCGGATTTACCTACGAGCAGTACTTC
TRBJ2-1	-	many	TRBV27	CASSRQGVSSYNEQFF	TGTGCCAGCAGCCGTCAAGGGGTAAGCTCCTACAATGAGCAGTTCTTC
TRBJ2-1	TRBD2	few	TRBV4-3	CASSQFSGGAPYNEQFF	TGCGCCAGCAGCCAATTTTCCGGGGGGGCCCCCTACAATGAGCAGTTCTTC
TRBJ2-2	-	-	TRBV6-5	CASSYSSQGYSNTGELFF	TGTGCCAGCAGTTACTCGTCTCAGGGGTACTCGAACACCGGGGAGCTGTTTTTT
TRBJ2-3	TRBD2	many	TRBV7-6	CASSSGLAGSVNTQYF	TGTGCCAGCAGCTCAGGACTAGCGGGATCTGTGAATACGCAGTATTTT
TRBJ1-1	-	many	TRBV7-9	CASEKMNTEAFF	TGTGCCAGCGAGAAAATGAACACTGAAGCTTTCTTT